This TCR beta chain came from a study of OX40 agonist ivuxolimab in advanced cancers. Study-level information: Averaging roughly 60 years in age, with a range of about 23 to 79, the cohort was about 85% male.

Sequencing was performed with immunoSEQ multiplex PCR; in TCRdb, only in-frame clones are kept and a portion is missing. The sample holds 50,000 or so clones, roughly nine tenths seen once. Germline CDR1 reads MNHEY; CDR2 reads SMNVEV (reference sequence). The trim removed 4 bases at V and 6 bases at J, leaving 6 bases unmatched. The CDR3 runs to 14 residues. The chain links TRBV27 to TRBJ2-7, with 10 bases lining up with TRBD1. The sample was CD4+ or CD8+ T cells sorted from blood, taken in a trial of the OX40 agonist ivuxolimab. The TCR originated in an adult with an advanced solid tumor such as melanoma, head and neck, liver or kidney cancer. The CDR3 spells CASSWGTGAGEQYF. DNA of the CDR3: TGTGCCAGCAGTTGGGGGACAGGGGCTGGCGAGCAGTACTTC.